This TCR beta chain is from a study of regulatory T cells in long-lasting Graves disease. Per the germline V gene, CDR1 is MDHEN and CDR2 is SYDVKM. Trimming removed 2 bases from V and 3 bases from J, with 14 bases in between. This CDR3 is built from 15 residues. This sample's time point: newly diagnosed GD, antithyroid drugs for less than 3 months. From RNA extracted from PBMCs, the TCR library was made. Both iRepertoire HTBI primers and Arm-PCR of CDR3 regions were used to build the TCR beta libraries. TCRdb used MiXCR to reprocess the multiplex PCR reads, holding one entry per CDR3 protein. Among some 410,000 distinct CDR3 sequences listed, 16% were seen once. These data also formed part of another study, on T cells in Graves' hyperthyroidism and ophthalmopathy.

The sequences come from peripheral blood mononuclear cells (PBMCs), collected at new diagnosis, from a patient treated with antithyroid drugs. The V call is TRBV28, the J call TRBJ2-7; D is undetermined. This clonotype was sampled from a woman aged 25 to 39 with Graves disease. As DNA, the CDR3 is TGTGCCAGCAGTTTAAGGGTCTTTGGGAACTACGAGCAGTACTTC. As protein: CASSLRVFGNYEQYF.